The 10 T cell receptor beta chains in this list originate from one sample, sequenced in a study of T cell responses to AZD1222 COVID-19 vaccine. Libraries were prepared by immunoSEQ multiplex PCR; TCRdb keeps only in-frame clonotypes and omits some of them. The sample includes some 150,000 clones, over 75% seen only once; the top ten take about 5%. The starting material was peripheral blood, obtained 28 days after the second dose of the MenACWY control vaccine. Receptors were obtained from an adult who received the MenACWY meningococcal vaccine as a control.

This chain uses TRBV28 with TRBJ1-4, with D uncertain. With 3 bases removed from V and 5 bases from J, the gap between germline ends came to 16 bases. In germline, CDR1 is MDHEN, CDR2 SYDVKM. The CDR3 contains 16 residues. CDR3 loop: CASSFSTPGSNEKLFF. The DNA for the CDR3 is TGTGCCAGCAGTTTTTCTACCCCGGGTTCGAATGAAAAACTGTTTTTT.

CDR3 region: CASSSVSLGPSYEQYF. The CDR3, as DNA: TGTGCCAGCAGCTCCGTTTCCCTTGGGCCTTCCTACGAGCAGTACTTC. The V call is TRBV7-2, the J call TRBJ2-7; D gene ambiguous. The CDR3 sequence is 16 residues long. V lost 4 bases, J lost 1 base, and 17 bases lay in between. CDR1 is SGHTA, CDR2 FQGNSA, per germline.

This clone was picked up one time. This chain connects TRBV29-1 to TRBJ1-2, with D possibly matching TRBD1 (5 bases). This CDR3 spans 14 amino acids. Germline CDR1 SQVTM, CDR2 ANQGSEA. CDR3 DNA: TGCAGTGCCTCCGTGGGGGTTGGGAACTATGGCTACACCTTC. It is translated as CSASVGVGNYGYTF.

The V call is TRBV13, the J call TRBJ2-3, with D perhaps assigned TRBD1 or TRBD2 (5 bases each). The V end was cut by 4 bases, the J end by 4 bases, with 9 bases between. Germline V gene sequence: CDR1 PRHDT, CDR2 FYEKMQ (reference sequence). This CDR3 contains 13 residues. CDR3 residues: CASSSVGPDTQYF. The DNA for the CDR3 is TGTGCCAGCAGCTCAGTGGGACCAGATACGCAGTATTTT.

This rearrangement joins TRBV2 to TRBJ1-2; D is unresolved. Germline assignment: CDR1 SNHLY and CDR2 FYNNEI. The CDR3 runs 13 residues. Trimming took 6 bases from V and 4 from J, leaving 12 bases between them. The chain's CDR3 is CASSSGDTYGYTF. CDR3 nucleotide sequence: TGTGCCAGCAGCTCTGGCGACACCTATGGCTACACCTTC.

The rearrangement joins TRBV3-1 (or the pseudogene TRBV3-2) to TRBJ1-6, with a possible D match to TRBD1 (5 bases). The CDR3 has 14 residues. V lost 3 bases to trimming and J lost 8 bases, with 11 bases between them. Germline lookup yields CDR1 LGHDT and CDR2 YNNKEL (reference sequence). The CDR3 DNA sequence: TGTGCCAGCAGCCATTCTGCAGGGTATTCACCCCTCCACTTT. As protein: CASSHSAGYSPLHF.

The chain employs TRBV7-9 and TRBJ1-2; 8 bases fit TRBD1. Per the germline V gene, CDR1 is SEHNR and CDR2 is FQNEAQ (reference sequence). The CDR3 contains 17 residues. The ends lost 5 bases at V and 3 bases at J; junction bases unmatched: 14. The DNA for the CDR3 is TGTGCCAGCAGCAAGCGAAAAACTGGACAGGGTGACTATGGCTACACCTTC. It encodes CASSKRKTGQGDYGYTF. The whole variable domain, filled in from reference TRBV7-9 and TRBJ1-2, reads DTGVSQNPRHKITKRGQNVTFRCDPISEHNRLYWYRQTLGQGPEFLTYFQNEAQLEKSRLLSDRFSAERPKGSFSTLEIQRTEQGDSAMYLCASSKRKTGQGDYGYTFGSGTRLTVV.

The genes are TRBV7-3 and TRBJ2-2; D is tentatively TRBD1 or TRBD2 (5 bases each). Looked up from germline, CDR1 is SGHTA and CDR2 is FQGTGA. This CDR3 spans 13 amino acids. V dropped 4 bases and J dropped 4 bases, with 7 bases sitting between them. The CDR3: CASSSGRTGELFF. The CDR3 DNA is TGTGCCAGCAGCTCGGGACGCACCGGGGAGCTGTTTTTT.

This chain joins TRBV2 and TRBJ2-5; D uncertain. The ends were cut back, 3 bases at V and 2 bases at J, with 7 bases in the middle. Germline V CDR1 and CDR2: SNHLY, FYNNEI. This CDR3 is 13 amino acids long. The CDR3 loop reads CASSDNTQETQYF. DNA for the CDR3: TGTGCCAGCAGTGACAATACGCAAGAGACCCAGTACTTC.

The chain has TRBV4-3 and TRBJ1-1, with D tentatively TRBD1 (6 bases). V was clipped by 4 bases and J by 1 base, with 13 bases between them. Germline V CDR1 and CDR2: LGHNA, YSLEER. The CDR3 is 15 amino acids. CDR3 coding DNA: TGCGCCAGCAGCCGTGGAGGACAGTCGAACACTGAAGCTTTCTTT. As protein: CASSRGGQSNTEAFF.